Included here is one T cell receptor (beta chain) sequence, with context. Antigen unknown. CDR1 is SGDLS, CDR2 YYNGEE, per germline. The CDR3 covers 11 residues. Trimming shortened V by 4 bases and J by 5 bases, and 6 bases separated the two germline ends. The data derive from a study of cytomegalovirus exposure and HLA in healthy donors. Background on the study: Roughly 179 million T cells yielded more than 95 million unique TCR beta sequences, as an earlier analysis found. General observations from the study: Presence/absence results assume similar sequencing depth per donor, which may not hold. V segments that were indistinguishable, TRBV6-2 and TRBV6-3 among them, were omitted from analysis.

The PCR used 60 Vbeta and 13 Jbeta primers. Assay: immunoSEQ multiplex PCR; the TCRdb copy retains only in-frame clones and omits some. The table records some 210,000 clones, under 85% of them present only once. This TCR came from a woman aged 50 to 60 in good health and CMV-seropositive. The gene calls are TRBV9 and TRBJ1-2; no clear D. The sample taken for sequencing was PBMCs. The CDR3 region is CASSTQYGYTF. As DNA, the CDR3 is TGTGCCAGCAGCACACAGTATGGCTACACCTTC.